What follows are 3 T cell receptor beta chains derived from one specimen sequenced in a study of blood T cell repertoires in COVID-19. Profiling relied on immunoSEQ multiplex PCR, and the TCRdb table lists in-frame clones only, not all of them. The sample has 300,000 or so clones, approximately 90% seen once; the top ten hold 6.9%. The sample comprised peripheral blood. The receptors come from a woman aged 25 to 39 who had recovered from COVID-19.

This clone has only one observation. At one of its ends the junction is not consistent with the germline gene, which may arise from a read error. V usage is TRBV11-1 and J usage is TRBJ1-1; no firm D call. Germline V lookup: CDR1 SGHAT, CDR2 FQDESV (reference sequence). CDR3 length: 13 amino acids. The CDR3 loop is CASSSRSNNEAFF. CDR3 in DNA: TGTGCCAGCAGCTCTAGATCTAACAATGAAGCTTTCTTT.

The gene calls are TRBV28 and TRBJ2-4; 13 positions match TRBD2. CDR1 is MDHEN, CDR2 SYDVKM, per germline. The CDR3 length is 18 residues. V lost 4 bases, J lost 1 base, and 7 bases stayed unmatched. CDR3 sequence: CASSYGTSGEGAKNIQYF. CDR3 coding DNA: TGTGCCAGCAGTTACGGGACTAGCGGGGAGGGGGCCAAAAACATTCAGTACTTC.

CDR3 in amino acids: CASSFIGASTDTQYF. Written as DNA, the CDR3 is TGTGCCAGCAGTTTTATAGGGGCTAGCACAGATACGCAGTATTTT. The gene calls are TRBV27 and TRBJ2-3, with a tentative D call TRBD1 (5 bases). The V and J ends lost 3 bases and 0 bases respectively, with 10 bases between them. This CDR3 spans 15 amino acids. Per germline, CDR1 MNHEY and CDR2 SMNVEV (reference sequence).